Detailed here is one TCR beta chain. This sample stems from a study of blood T cell repertoires in COVID-19. The CDR3 totals 14 residues. The germline gives CDR1 SGHAT, CDR2 FQNNGV. J gave up 6 bases and V 1 base, and 5 bases lay outside the gene matches. Method: immunoSEQ multiplex PCR; TCRdb's copy keeps in-frame clones and lacks some. The table has fewer than 250,000 clones, around nine tenths seen once. The sequence derives from a human donor in a cohort sampled during active COVID-19. This chain uses TRBV11-2 with TRBJ2-7; 8 bases map to TRBD2. Sequenced input: peripheral blood. CDR3 bases: TGTGCCAGCAGCTTAGTCGGGGGGGCGGGCGAGCAGTACTTC. This encodes CASSLVGGAGEQYF.